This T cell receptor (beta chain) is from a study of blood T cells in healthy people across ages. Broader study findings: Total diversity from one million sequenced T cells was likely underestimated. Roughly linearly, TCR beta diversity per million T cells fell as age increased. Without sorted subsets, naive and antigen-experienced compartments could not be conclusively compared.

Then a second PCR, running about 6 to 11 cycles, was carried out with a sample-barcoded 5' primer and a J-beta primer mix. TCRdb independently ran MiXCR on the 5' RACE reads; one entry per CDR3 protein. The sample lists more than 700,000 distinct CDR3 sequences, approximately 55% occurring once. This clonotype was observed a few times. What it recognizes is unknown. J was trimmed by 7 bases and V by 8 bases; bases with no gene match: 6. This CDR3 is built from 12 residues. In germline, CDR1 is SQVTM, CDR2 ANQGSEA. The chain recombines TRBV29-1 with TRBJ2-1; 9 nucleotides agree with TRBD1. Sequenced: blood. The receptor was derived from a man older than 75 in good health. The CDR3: CSTGTGMNEQFF. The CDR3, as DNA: TGCAGCACCGGGACAGGGATGAATGAGCAGTTCTTC.